This TCR beta chain was captured in a study of T cells after yellow fever vaccination. Whole-study results and caveats: Bulk-population clonotypes that are abundant could appear as contaminants in FACS-sorted repertoires. Reappearance after the booster was observed for most primary-vaccination clones (about 96% CD4, about 90% CD8).

The study made its TCR cDNA through 5'RACE template switching. That step introduced a universal primer site along with UMIs. TCRdb re-called the 5' RACE reads through MiXCR, storing one row per CDR3 protein. The table includes fewer than 450,000 distinct CDR3 sequences, about 9.9% detected once. This clonotype was seen only a few times. What it recognizes is unknown. V shed 2 bases and J 2 bases; nucleotides not matched to a gene: 5. Germline CDR1 is SGHVS and CDR2 is FNYEAQ. The CDR3 extends over 16 amino acids. This chain links TRBV7-6 with TRBJ2-3; TRBD2 matches at 9 bases. This specimen consisted of PBMCs, obtained on the day of the first yellow fever vaccination. The receptor comes from a man in his late teens or twenties who received the YFV17D yellow fever vaccine. The CDR3: CASSLIAGELTDTQYF. CDR3 DNA sequence: TGTGCCAGCAGCTTAATAGCGGGGGAACTCACAGATACGCAGTATTTT. Full variable domain (outside the CDR3, taken from reference TRBV7-6 and TRBJ2-3): GAGVSQSPRYKVTKRGQDVALRCDPISGHVSLYWYRQALGQGPEFLTYFNYEAQQDKSGLPNDRFSAERPEGSISTLTIQRTEQRDSAMYRCASSLIAGELTDTQYFGPGTRLTVL.